This entry describes one T cell receptor beta chain. The data stem from a study of T cell responses to AZD1222 COVID-19 vaccine. Assay used: immunoSEQ multiplex PCR; TCRdb lists only in-frame clones, some missing. The sample holds some 97,000 clones, about 83% seen once. The CDR3 spans 12 residues. The V end lost 5 bases, the J end lost 12 bases, and 16 bases lay between the germline ends. Germline V gives CDR1 SEHNR, CDR2 FQNEAQ (reference sequence). This receptor was obtained from an adult in good health. V is TRBV7-9 and J is TRBJ1-2; possible D gene TRBD1, 5 bases. The sequencing here drew on peripheral blood, taken on day 0 of AZD1222 vaccination. The CDR3 sequence: CASSLGQFGNTF. The CDR3 DNA sequence: TGTGCCAGCAGCCTTGGACAATTTGGGAACACCTTC.